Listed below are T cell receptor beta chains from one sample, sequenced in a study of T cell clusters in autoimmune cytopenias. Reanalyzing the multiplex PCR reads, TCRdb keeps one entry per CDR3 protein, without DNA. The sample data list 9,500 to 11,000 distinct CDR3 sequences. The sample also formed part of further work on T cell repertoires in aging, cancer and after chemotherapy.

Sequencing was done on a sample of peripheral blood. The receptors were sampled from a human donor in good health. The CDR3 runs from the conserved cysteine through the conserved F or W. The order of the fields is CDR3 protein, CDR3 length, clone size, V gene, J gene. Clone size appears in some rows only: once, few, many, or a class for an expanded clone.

CASSLDTNTEAFF	13	NA	TRBV18	TRBJ1-1
CASSLPSGGLYEQYF	15	NA	TRBV5-4	TRBJ2-7
CASRGHLVQYF	11	NA	TRBV27	TRBJ2-7
CSVAETWGYNEQFF	14	NA	TRBV29-1	TRBJ2-1
CASSLPDRGGGETQYF	16	NA	TRBV5-4	TRBJ2-5
CASTSWSRGAQEQYF	15	NA	TRBV27	TRBJ2-7
CASSVTKMLYNSPLHF	16	NA	TRBV19	TRBJ1-6
CASSAWDSQETQYF	14	NA	TRBV19	TRBJ2-5
CASSSLGDYNEQFF	14	NA	TRBV13	TRBJ2-1
CASSIGREHYNEQFF	15	NA	TRBV19	TRBJ2-1
CASSFSRNSNQPQHF	15	NA	TRBV27	TRBJ1-5
CAIAGTSGNTGELFF	15	NA	TRBV10-3	TRBJ2-2
CSVLGLGREAFF	12	NA	TRBV29-1	TRBJ1-1
CASSLRGGRRETQYF	15	medium-sized	TRBV11-1	TRBJ2-5
CASSLGRDREQPQHF	15	NA	TRBV7-9	TRBJ1-5
CASSFGAGTSTDTQYF	16	NA	TRBV27	TRBJ2-3
CASSYKAGVIMNTEAFF	17	NA	TRBV6-5	TRBJ1-1
CASSSVYQETQYF	13	NA	TRBV27	TRBJ2-5
CASSLLWGPVEQYF	14	NA	TRBV5-6	TRBJ2-7
CASSYGGQPYGYTF	14	NA	TRBV6-5	TRBJ1-2
CASSPDRGQNEKMFF	15	NA	TRBV12-3/TRBV12-4	TRBJ1-4
CASSLGDRDLDTQYF	15	NA	TRBV11-1	TRBJ2-3
CASSSVRPNLNTGELFF	17	NA	TRBV5-5	TRBJ2-2
CASISLSAAGEAFF	14	NA	TRBV19	TRBJ1-1
CASSLVPTGRTDTQYF	16	NA	TRBV13	TRBJ2-3
CASSLKSRVGNEQFF	15	NA	TRBV27	TRBJ2-1
CASGTAPNTEAFF	13	NA	TRBV19	TRBJ1-1
CASTSGGKETQYF	13	NA	TRBV12-3/TRBV12-4	TRBJ2-5
CASSFVQGYGYTF	13	NA	TRBV27	TRBJ1-2
CATKRGTYEQYF	12	NA	TRBV6-1	TRBJ2-7
CAWSAGSNEKLFF	13	NA	TRBV30	TRBJ1-4
CASSFGQGTEAFF	13	NA	TRBV5-1	TRBJ1-1
CATGLAGDYTYNEQFF	16	NA	TRBV24-1	TRBJ2-1